One T cell receptor beta chain is described in this entry. Its antigen is not identified. These data are taken from a study of cytomegalovirus exposure and HLA in healthy donors. The overall study: A preliminary data release comprised 80 million to 95 million unique TCRs obtained from HLA-typed donors.

Trimming at V came to 4 bases and at J to 3 bases, leaving 6 bases not matched to a gene. From germline, CDR1 is SQVTM and CDR2 ANQGSEA. This CDR3 comprises 15 residues. 13 Jbeta primers and 60 Vbeta primers were used for the PCR. Sequenced by immunoSEQ multiplex PCR; TCRdb stores in-frame clones only, minus some. This table holds 90,000 to 100,000 clones, approximately 71% found once. Overall study findings and caveats: In a later analysis, DRB1 alleles had the most associated TCRs; HLA-C alleles the fewest. Later on, a genetic analysis was performed. It linked a missense variant in DCLRE1C with V- and J-gene trimming of TCR beta.

The sample taken for sequencing was PBMCs. This rearrangement joins TRBV29-1 to TRBJ1-3, with TRBD1 matching 10 bases. The receptor comes from a female donor in good health and CMV-seronegative. The CDR3 loop is CSVGGDRGNGNTIYF. The DNA of the CDR3 is TGCAGCGTTGGCGGGGACAGGGGAAATGGAAACACCATATATTTT.